The 21 T cell receptor beta chains below all came from one sample that was sequenced in a study of cytomegalovirus exposure and HLA in healthy donors. A multiplex PCR was run with 60 Vbeta primers and 13 Jbeta primers. Assay: immunoSEQ multiplex PCR; the TCRdb copy retains only in-frame clones and omits some. The profile shows over 150,000 clones, roughly 80% of them singletons. Sequencing used PBMCs. These receptors all come from a woman aged 30 to 39 in good health and CMV-seronegative.

The J gene is TRBJ1-1, the V gene TRBV19; 12 bases align to TRBD1. CDR3 size: 14 residues. Germline V gene data show CDR1 as LNHDA and CDR2 as SQIVND (reference sequence). The V segment lost 8 bases and the J segment 4 bases; nucleotides outside the gene matches: 5. The CDR3 nucleotides are TGTGCCAGTTCGGGACAGGGGGCGCGCACTGAAGCTTTCTTT. Residues: CASSGQGARTEAFF.

This chain connects TRBV27 to TRBJ2-1; TRBD2 agrees at 9 bases. The germline gives CDR1 MNHEY, CDR2 SMNVEV (reference sequence). V lost 2 bases, J lost 6 bases, and 8 bases stayed unmatched. The CDR3 spans 16 residues. This CDR3 reads CASSLLAGRPFNEQFF. Written as DNA, the CDR3 is TGTGCCAGCAGTTTACTAGCGGGACGCCCCTTCAATGAGCAGTTCTTC.

J is TRBJ1-6 and V is TRBV5-1, with TRBD1 identical over 8 bases. CDR1 SGHRS and CDR2 YFSETQ come from the germline V gene. There are 15 residues in the CDR3. After removal of 0 bases from V and 10 bases from J, the junction contained 6 bases not matched to a gene. CDR3 amino acids: CASSLEVRGRSPLHF. The CDR3 DNA follows: TGCGCCAGCAGCTTGGAGGTCAGGGGGCGATCACCCCTCCACTTT.

This sequence joins TRBV4-1 and TRBJ1-4; D unclear. In germline, CDR1 is MGHRA, CDR2 YSYEKL. The V end was cut by 7 bases, the J end by 3 bases, with 9 bases between. The CDR3 loop spans 13 amino acids. The CDR3 protein is CASTEVPNEKLFF. The CDR3 DNA is TGCGCCAGCACTGAGGTCCCTAATGAAAAACTGTTTTTT.

Note on this clone: Different DNA sequences within this sample yield the same CDR3. V is TRBV7-2 and J is TRBJ2-1, with TRBD1 identical over 10 bases. J gave up 1 base and V 4 bases, and 1 base lay outside the gene matches. Germline CDR1 reads SGHTA; CDR2 reads FQGNSA. The CDR3 consists of 15 residues. Written as DNA, the CDR3 is TGTGCCAGCAGCTCGGACAGGGGGTCCTACAATGAGCAGTTCTTC. Encoded protein: CASSSDRGSYNEQFF.

The chain carries TRBV5-1 and TRBJ1-2; the match to TRBD1 covers 7 bases. The CDR3 runs to 15 residues. V lost 3 bases and J lost 4; bases outside the gene matches: 9. Germline V lookup: CDR1 SGHRS, CDR2 YFSETQ. The DNA of the CDR3 is TGCGCCAGCAGCTCGAGGGACAGAGACCGCTATGGCTACACCTTC. Protein: CASSSRDRDRYGYTF.

The rearrangement joins TRBV11-3 to TRBJ2-2, with D maybe TRBD2 (5 bases). The CDR3 runs 14 residues. Trimming shortened V by 5 bases and J by 4 bases, and 11 bases separated the two germline ends. The germline CDR1 and CDR2 sequences are SGHNT and YENEEA. CDR3 nucleotides: TGTGCCAGCAGCCCCGGACTGACCACCGGGGAGCTGTTTTTT. It is translated as CASSPGLTTGELFF.

The CDR3 coding sequence is TGTGCCAGCAGCCGACGGGGCTACAATGAGCAGTTCTTC. Its protein product is CASSRRGYNEQFF. This chain joins TRBV14 and TRBJ2-1; perhaps TRBD2 as D (5 bases). V dropped 4 bases and J dropped 3 bases, with 7 bases sitting between them. The CDR3 sequence is 13 residues long. The germline gives CDR1 SGHDN, CDR2 FVKESK.

The rearrangement uses TRBV20-1 and TRBJ2-4; D might be TRBD2 (6 bases). V lost 3 bases, J lost 12 bases, and 12 bases lay in between. Germline CDR1 DFQATT, CDR2 SNEGSKA (reference sequence). CDR3 length: 11 amino acids. DNA of the CDR3: TGCAGTGCTAGCTGGGGGACTTCTCAGTACTTC. This translates into CSASWGTSQYF.

The rearrangement joins TRBV11-3 to TRBJ2-3; TRBD2 matches 11 bases. CDR1 is SGHNT, CDR2 YENEEA, per germline. V was pared by 5 bases and J by 4 bases, with 8 bases of the junction left unmatched. CDR3 length: 16 residues. CDR3 amino acids: CASSKGSLAGADTQYF. The CDR3 region has the DNA TGTGCCAGCAGCAAAGGGTCACTAGCGGGAGCAGATACGCAGTATTTT.

The chain's CDR3 is CASSPYTGRGMNTEAFF. CDR3 bases: TGTGCCAGCTCACCCTACACAGGGAGGGGGATGAACACTGAAGCTTTCTTT. The J gene is TRBJ1-1, the V gene TRBV18; D is perhaps TRBD1 (6 bases). The germline V and J ends were trimmed by 3 bases and 0 bases, with 17 bases remaining between them. Germline assignment: CDR1 KGHSH and CDR2 LQKENI. This CDR3 has 17 residues. The full variable domain, completed using reference TRBV18 and TRBJ1-1, is NAGVMQNPRHLVRRRGQEARLRCSPMKGHSHVYWYRQLPEEGLKFMVYLQKENIIDESGMPKERFSAEFPKEGPSILRIQQVVRGDSAAYFCASSPYTGRGMNTEAFFGQGTRLTVV.

Written as DNA, the CDR3 is TGCAGCGTTTACAGGGGGCACAAGATGACGAAAGCTTTCTTT. This gives the protein CSVYRGHKMTKAFF. The rearrangement joins TRBV29-1 to TRBJ1-1; the match to TRBD1 covers 9 bases. V shed 5 bases and J 9 bases; nucleotides not matched to a gene: 13. CDR1 and CDR2 from the germline V gene are SQVTM and ANQGSEA. The CDR3 has 14 residues.

This chain joins TRBV6-6 and TRBJ2-1, with 8 bases fitting TRBD1. The V gene's germline CDR1 is MNHNY and CDR2 SVGAGI (reference sequence). This CDR3 is 15 amino acids long. V lost 6 bases, J lost 6 bases, and 10 bases stayed unmatched. CDR3 in DNA: TGTGCCAGCAGAGCCGGGACAGGAAGGGCCAATGAGCAGTTCTTC. Translation: CASRAGTGRANEQFF.

This clone was found once. The V gene is TRBV6-1, the J gene TRBJ1-2; D is perhaps TRBD1 (5 bases). V lost 4 bases, J lost 8 bases, and 11 bases lay in between. This CDR3 region has 12 residues. CDR1 is MNHNS and CDR2 is SASEGT in the germline V gene. The CDR3: CASSGQTLGYTF. Here the CDR3 DNA reads TGTGCCAGCAGTGGACAGACTCTCGGCTACACCTTC.

The genes are TRBV5-1 and TRBJ2-1; TRBD2 matches at 9 bases. The CDR3 is 16 residues long. The V gene end was trimmed by 0 bases and the J gene end by 2 bases; junction bases not matched to a gene: 3. Looked up from germline, CDR1 is SGHRS and CDR2 is YFSETQ. The CDR3 loop reads CASSLVAGGTYNEQFF. Written as DNA, the CDR3 is TGCGCCAGCAGCTTGGTGGCGGGGGGGACCTACAATGAGCAGTTCTTC.

The genes are TRBV7-9 and TRBJ2-3, with D perhaps matching TRBD2 (6 bases). Trimming stripped 2 bases from V and 7 bases from J, with 13 bases between. Germline CDR1 and CDR2: SEHNR and FQNEAQ (reference sequence). The CDR3 spans 14 residues. The CDR3 nucleotides are TGTGCCAGCAGCTTAAGGGACTTCCCAAATACGCAGTATTTT. The encoded protein is CASSLRDFPNTQYF.

This sequence joins TRBV5-1 and TRBJ2-5; 7 nucleotides line up with TRBD1. The J call is doubtful: the DNA matches TRBJ2-7 better. Germline V gives CDR1 SGHRS, CDR2 YFSETQ. CDR3 length: 15 amino acids. The CDR3 here is CASSLMTGTEGEQYF. Here the CDR3 DNA reads TGCGCCAGCAGCTTGATGACCGGGACAGAAGGCGAGCAGTACTTC.

A few counts support this clone. V usage is TRBV9 and J usage is TRBJ2-5, with 13 bases aligning to TRBD2. Looked up from germline, CDR1 is SGDLS and CDR2 is YYNGEE. CDR3 length equals 15 residues. Trimming at V came to 4 bases and at J to 4 bases, leaving 4 bases not matched to a gene. The CDR3 DNA sequence: TGTGCCAGCAGCCCTCGACTAGCGGGGGGAGAGACCCAGTACTTC. Encoded protein: CASSPRLAGGETQYF.

This chain uses TRBV7-2 with TRBJ1-1; D call uncertain. Looked up from germline, CDR1 is SGHTA and CDR2 is FQGNSA. The CDR3 runs 13 residues. Trimming removed 2 bases at V and 6 bases at J, with 10 bases between. CDR3 protein: CASSLLYEPEAFF. As DNA, the CDR3 is TGTGCCAGCAGCTTACTATATGAACCTGAAGCTTTCTTT.

The V call is TRBV28, the J call TRBJ2-7; D may be TRBD2 (6 bases). This CDR3 has 15 residues. Germline-derived CDR1 and CDR2 are MDHEN and SYDVKM. V was pared by 2 bases and J by 4 bases, with 15 bases between. The CDR3 sequence is CASSLAPGVGYEQYF. CDR3 bases: TGTGCCAGCAGTTTAGCCCCGGGAGTAGGGTACGAGCAGTACTTC.

The CDR3 is CASSLSGGAGTEAFF. DNA for the CDR3: TGTGCCAGCAGTTTATCGGGGGGCGCGGGCACTGAAGCTTTCTTT. The rearrangement links TRBV28 to TRBJ1-1, with TRBD1 as a possible D gene (6 bases). Germline lookup yields CDR1 MDHEN and CDR2 SYDVKM. Trimming stripped 1 base from V and 4 bases from J, with 13 bases between. The CDR3 runs to 15 residues.